These 18 T cell receptor beta chains were sequenced from one sample in a study of blood T cell repertoires in COVID-19. Sequenced by immunoSEQ multiplex PCR; TCRdb stores in-frame clones only, minus some. Here the sample spans approximately 90,000 clones, approximately 88% being singletons. The specimen sequenced was peripheral blood. The source of these receptors is a woman of 80 years or more with active or convalescent COVID-19.

The chain carries TRBV1 and TRBJ2-6; the table calls TRBD1, which could not be checked here. TRBV1 is designated a pseudogene. This CDR3 comprises 18 residues. CDR3 protein: CTSSKETDTDSGANVLTF. CDR3 bases: TGCACCAGCAGCAAAGAGACGGACACAGACTCTGGGGCCAACGTCCTGACTTTC.

The chain has TRBV5-4 and TRBJ2-1; D might be TRBD1 (5 bases). Germline V lookup: CDR1 SGHNT, CDR2 YYREEE (reference sequence). The CDR3 is 16 amino acids. Trimming took off 4 bases at V and 4 bases at J, with 18 bases between the two ends. This CDR3 is CASSPELTVPYNEQFF. As DNA, the CDR3 is TGTGCCAGCAGCCCTGAACTGACAGTCCCTTACAATGAGCAGTTCTTC.

The chain has TRBV28 and TRBJ2-2; TRBD1 matches 8 bases. V was pared by 6 bases and J by 5 bases, with 11 bases of the junction left unmatched. Germline-derived CDR1 and CDR2 are MDHEN and SYDVKM. The CDR3 spans 16 residues. This chain's CDR3 is CASSLGGQGLTGELFF. CDR3 in DNA: TGTGCCAGCAGCCTCGGTGGACAGGGCTTGACCGGGGAGCTGTTTTTT.

The chain uses TRBV11-2 and TRBJ1-1; D perhaps matches TRBD1 (5 bases). Trimming pared 3 bases from V and 6 bases from J, leaving 17 bases between. This CDR3 comprises 15 residues. CDR1 is SGHAT and CDR2 is FQNNGV in the germline V gene. CDR3 DNA: TGTGCCAGCAGCTTTCAACCGGGAGGGGTCTCTGAAGCTTTCTTT. It encodes CASSFQPGGVSEAFF.

Only a few counts were recorded for this clone. The rearrangement joins TRBV25-1 to TRBJ2-2; D is unresolved. Germline V gene lookup returns CDR1 MGHDK and CDR2 SYGVNS. Trimming left V 4 bases short and J 7 bases short, with 7 bases between. This CDR3 has 12 amino acids. The CDR3 sequence: CASSASFGELFF. DNA for the CDR3: TGTGCCAGCAGTGCATCATTCGGGGAGCTGTTTTTT.

V gene TRBV5-1 combines with J gene TRBJ2-3, with D possibly TRBD2 on 6 matching bases. Germline assignment: CDR1 SGHRS and CDR2 YFSETQ. Trimming left V 1 base short and J 1 base short, with 10 bases between. The CDR3 extends over 15 amino acids. In nucleotides, the CDR3 is TGCGCCAGCAGCTTGAGGAGGGAGGGCACAGATACGCAGTATTTT. Protein: CASSLRREGTDTQYF.

The chain employs TRBV28 and TRBJ1-5, with TRBD1 matching 9 bases. CDR3 size: 19 residues. Germline assignment: CDR1 MDHEN and CDR2 SYDVKM. V lost 5 bases and J lost 5; bases outside the gene matches: 19. CDR3 amino acids: CASSPPSPLTGGRDQPQHF. The CDR3 DNA is TGTGCCAGCAGTCCCCCATCACCCTTGACAGGGGGGAGGGATCAGCCCCAGCATTTT.

The chain combines TRBV19 with TRBJ2-7; D perhaps matches TRBD1 (5 bases). The V gene lost 3 bases and the J gene lost 3 bases, with 15 bases spanning the gap. The CDR3 extends over 15 amino acids. In germline, CDR1 is LNHDA, CDR2 SQIVND (reference sequence). The CDR3 spells CASSMGQGEVYEQYF. The DNA of the CDR3 is TGTGCCAGTAGTATGGGGCAGGGTGAAGTCTACGAGCAGTACTTC.

This clone showed up just a few times. The chain is built from TRBV4-3 and TRBJ2-5; 7 bases are shared with TRBD1. V lost 0 bases, J lost 5 bases, and 9 bases stayed unmatched. The germline CDR1 and CDR2 sequences are LGHNA and YSLEER. The CDR3 contains 16 residues. CDR3 region: CASSQDGIGGAETQYF. The CDR3 DNA is TGCGCCAGCAGCCAAGATGGAATAGGGGGCGCGGAGACCCAGTACTTC.

The chain is built from TRBV7-2 and TRBJ2-1; the D gene is possibly TRBD2 (6 bases). V was trimmed by 3 bases and J by 4 bases, leaving 10 bases between them. The length of the CDR3 is 14 residues. CDR1 SGHTA and CDR2 FQGNSA come from the germline V gene. CDR3 protein: CASSFAGLYNEQFF. For the CDR3, the DNA is TGTGCCAGCAGCTTCGCGGGGCTGTACAATGAGCAGTTCTTC. The variable domain in full, completed from reference TRBV7-2 and TRBJ2-1, reads GAGVSQSPSNKVTEKGKDVELRCDPISGHTALYWYRQSLGQGLEFLIYFQGNSAPDKSGLPSDRFSAERTGGSVSTLTIQRTQQEDSAVYLCASSFAGLYNEQFFGPGTRLTVL.

This rearrangement joins TRBV28 to TRBJ2-1, with 9 nucleotides matching TRBD1. The trim removed 4 bases at V and 4 bases at J, leaving 8 bases unmatched. The CDR3 extends over 16 amino acids. Germline CDR1 reads MDHEN; CDR2 reads SYDVKM. The CDR3, as DNA: TGTGCCAGCAGTTCATCCGGGACAGGGTTATACAATGAGCAGTTCTTC. Its translation is CASSSSGTGLYNEQFF.

The chain combines TRBV7-2 with TRBJ2-3; D remains unclear. Germline CDR1 and CDR2: SGHTA and FQGNSA. Trimming cost V 1 base and J 0 bases, with 5 bases left between them. This CDR3 has 14 amino acids. The CDR3 is CASSLVTSTDTQYF. The CDR3 nucleotides are TGTGCCAGCAGCTTAGTAACTAGCACAGATACGCAGTATTTT. Using reference TRBV7-2 and TRBJ2-3 for the parts outside the CDR3, the full variable domain is GAGVSQSPSNKVTEKGKDVELRCDPISGHTALYWYRQSLGQGLEFLIYFQGNSAPDKSGLPSDRFSAERTGGSVSTLTIQRTQQEDSAVYLCASSLVTSTDTQYFGPGTRLTVL.

This rearrangement joins TRBV19 to TRBJ2-3; perhaps TRBD1 as D (5 bases). CDR1 is LNHDA and CDR2 is SQIVND in the germline V gene (reference sequence). V was clipped by 6 bases and J by 3 bases, with 10 bases between them. The CDR3 loop spans 13 amino acids. The CDR3 coding sequence is TGTGCCAGTAGACCTAGGGGTACAGATACGCAGTATTTT. Its translation: CASRPRGTDTQYF. Combining the CDR3 with reference TRBV19 and TRBJ2-3 gives the whole variable domain DGGITQSPKYLFRKEGQNVTLSCEQNLNHDAMYWYRQDPGQGLRLIYYSQIVNDFQKGDIAEGYSVSREKKESFPLTVTSAQKNPTAFYLCASRPRGTDTQYFGPGTRLTVL.

The chain couples TRBV18 to TRBJ1-6; a weak D match, TRBD1 (5 bases). The CDR3 spans 14 residues. The V end lost 2 bases, the J end lost 8 bases, and 10 bases lay between the germline ends. Germline CDR1 is KGHSH and CDR2 is LQKENI. This chain's CDR3 is CASSPFRGDSPLHF. CDR3 nucleotide sequence: TGTGCCAGCTCACCATTTAGGGGTGATTCACCCCTCCACTTT.

The rearrangement uses TRBV6-5 and TRBJ2-3, with 12 bases fitting TRBD2. Germline V CDR1 and CDR2: MNHEY, SVGAGI. The CDR3 spans 14 residues. The ends lost 10 bases at V and 4 bases at J; junction bases unmatched: 6. The CDR3 sequence: CATELAGGADTQYF. CDR3 DNA sequence: TGTGCCACCGAACTAGCGGGAGGAGCAGATACGCAGTATTTT.

The V and J genes are TRBV27 and TRBJ2-5; the D gene is possibly TRBD1 (6 bases). There are 15 residues in the CDR3. From germline, CDR1 is MNHEY and CDR2 SMNVEV (reference sequence). V lost 5 bases, J lost 3 bases, and 16 bases lay in between. This CDR3 is CASSRTGHTKETQYF. CDR3 nucleotide sequence: TGTGCCAGCAGTCGTACGGGACACACGAAAGAGACCCAGTACTTC.

The DNA for the CDR3 is TGTGCCAGCAGCTCCGGACAGGGCAAAATGCAGTTCTTC. Translated: CASSSGQGKMQFF. The chain couples TRBV7-9 to TRBJ2-1; 8 bases line up with TRBD1. The trim removed 4 bases at V and 12 bases at J, leaving 8 bases unmatched. The CDR3 totals 13 residues. CDR1 is SEHNR and CDR2 is FQNEAQ in the germline V gene (reference sequence).

The V call is TRBV28, the J call TRBJ1-1, with 7 bases lining up with TRBD1. V was clipped by 6 bases and J by 1 base; unmatched bases: 14. CDR3 length: 17 amino acids. CDR1 is MDHEN, CDR2 SYDVKM, per germline. The chain's CDR3 is CASRLKGAGVANTEAFF. Written as DNA, the CDR3 is TGTGCCAGCAGATTAAAGGGGGCTGGGGTTGCGAACACTGAAGCTTTCTTT.